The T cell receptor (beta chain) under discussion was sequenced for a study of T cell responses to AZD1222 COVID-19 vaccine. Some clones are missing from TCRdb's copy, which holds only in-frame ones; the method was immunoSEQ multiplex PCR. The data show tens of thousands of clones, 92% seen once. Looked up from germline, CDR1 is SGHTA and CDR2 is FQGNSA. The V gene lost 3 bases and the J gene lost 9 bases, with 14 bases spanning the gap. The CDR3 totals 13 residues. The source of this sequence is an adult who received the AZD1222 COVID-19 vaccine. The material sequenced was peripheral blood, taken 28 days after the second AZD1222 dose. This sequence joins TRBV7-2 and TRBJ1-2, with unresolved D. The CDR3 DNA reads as TGTGCCAGCAGCTTTGAAACTTCCCGGAGCTACACCTTC. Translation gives CASSFETSRSYTF.